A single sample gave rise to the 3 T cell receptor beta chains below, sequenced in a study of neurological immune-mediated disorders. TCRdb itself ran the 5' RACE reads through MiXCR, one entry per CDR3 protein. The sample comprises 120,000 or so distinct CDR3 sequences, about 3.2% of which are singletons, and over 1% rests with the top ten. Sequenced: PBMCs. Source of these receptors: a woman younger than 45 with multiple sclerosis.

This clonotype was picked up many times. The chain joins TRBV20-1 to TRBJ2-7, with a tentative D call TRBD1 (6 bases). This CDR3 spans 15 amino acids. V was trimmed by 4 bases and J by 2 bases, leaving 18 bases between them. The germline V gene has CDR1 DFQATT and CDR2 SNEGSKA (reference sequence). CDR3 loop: CSAIPRDTMTYEQYF. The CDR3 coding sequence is TGCAGTGCTATACCCCGGGACACGATGACCTACGAGCAGTACTTC.

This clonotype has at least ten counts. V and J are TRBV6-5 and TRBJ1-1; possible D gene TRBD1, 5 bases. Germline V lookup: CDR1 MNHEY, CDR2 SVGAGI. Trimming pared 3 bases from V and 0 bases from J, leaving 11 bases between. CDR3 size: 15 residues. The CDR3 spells CASSYGGIVNTEAFF. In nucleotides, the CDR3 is TGTGCCAGCAGTTATGGGGGAATAGTGAACACTGAAGCTTTCTTT.

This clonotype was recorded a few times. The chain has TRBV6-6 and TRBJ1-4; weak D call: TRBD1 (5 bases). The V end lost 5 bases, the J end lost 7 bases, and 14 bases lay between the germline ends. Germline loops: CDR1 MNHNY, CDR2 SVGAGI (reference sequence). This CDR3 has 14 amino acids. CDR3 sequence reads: CASSPAPGGEKLFF. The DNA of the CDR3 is TGTGCCAGCAGTCCAGCCCCGGGGGGTGAAAAACTGTTTTTT.